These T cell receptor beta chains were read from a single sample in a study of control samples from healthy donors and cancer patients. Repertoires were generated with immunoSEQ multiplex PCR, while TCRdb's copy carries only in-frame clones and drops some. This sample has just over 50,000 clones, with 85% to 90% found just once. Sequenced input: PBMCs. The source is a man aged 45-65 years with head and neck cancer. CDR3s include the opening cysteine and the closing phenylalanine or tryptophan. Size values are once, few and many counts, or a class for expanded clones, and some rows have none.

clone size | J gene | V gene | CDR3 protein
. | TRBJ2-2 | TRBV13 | CASSLGLWTSGDTGELFF
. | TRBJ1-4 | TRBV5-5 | CASSHGEIGREKLFF
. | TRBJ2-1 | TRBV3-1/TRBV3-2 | CASSRPDSNEQFF
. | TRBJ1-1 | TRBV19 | CASSPRDRGTEAFF
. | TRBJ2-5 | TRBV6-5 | CASSKSAQETQYF
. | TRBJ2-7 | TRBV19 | CASSIDRGPGEQYF
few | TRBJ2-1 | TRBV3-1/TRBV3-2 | CASSQEQTSGGSYNEQFF
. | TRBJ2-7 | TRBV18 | CASSPAQYGGGAYEQYF
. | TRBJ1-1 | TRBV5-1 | CASSLEWANTEAFF
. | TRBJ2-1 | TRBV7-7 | CASSLIAGAYNEQFF
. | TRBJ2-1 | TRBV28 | CASSFGLAGFNEQFF
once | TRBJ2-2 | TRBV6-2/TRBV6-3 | CASSWAGTGNTGELFF
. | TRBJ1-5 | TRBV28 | CASTHGTVVGNQPQHF
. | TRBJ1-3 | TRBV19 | CASSIPYGTSGNTIYF
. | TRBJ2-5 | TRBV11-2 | CASSPGLAQRETQYF
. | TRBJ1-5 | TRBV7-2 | CASSFWTGSYQPQHF
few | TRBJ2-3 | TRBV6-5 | CASRGGQAGTDTQYF
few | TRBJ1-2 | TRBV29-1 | CSVEGGTGNGYTF
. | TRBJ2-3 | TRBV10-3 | CAISAGQTDTQYF
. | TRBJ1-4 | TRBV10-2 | CASNPGGAFHEKLFF
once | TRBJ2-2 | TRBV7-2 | CASSFQTGSGTGELFF
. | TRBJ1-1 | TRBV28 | CASSYHPENTEAFF
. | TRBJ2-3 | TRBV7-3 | CASSSGTASDTQYF
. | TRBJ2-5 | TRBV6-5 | CASSYGGGRETQYF
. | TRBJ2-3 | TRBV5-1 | CASSPDRAQPSGTQYF
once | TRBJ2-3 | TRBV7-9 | CASSPRRTSGRNTDTQYF
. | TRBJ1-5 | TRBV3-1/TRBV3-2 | CASSQDSNQPQHF
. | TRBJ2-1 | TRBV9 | CASSLSGSRVDEQFF
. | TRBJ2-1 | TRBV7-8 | CASSFRRGGGEQFF
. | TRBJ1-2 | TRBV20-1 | CSASPQGLDYGYTF